This TCR beta chain was identified in a study of shared T cell receptors in the human thymus (dated by TCRdb to about 2021). Describing the broader study: The study examined how self-reactive, shared T-cell receptor alpha chains are generated in the human thymus.

Library prep was done by the immunoSEQ multiplex PCR assay. TCRdb provides this immuneACCESS table in a form limited to in-frame rearrangements. Some clones are lacking; in checked studies, under half of them reflect an unresolved V gene, and why the rest are absent is not known. Here the sample has about 400,000 clones; more than 85% occur a single time. The ten largest make up roughly 0.021% of the sample. With regard to this clone: No cognate antigen has been identified for it. Within one base of it there is no much larger clone, and no base qualities were kept.

The germline V gene yields MNHNS for CDR1 and SASEGT for CDR2. CDR3 length: 11 amino acids, cysteine to phenylalanine. Only the CDR3 DNA stays, 33 bases, in frame from base 1. V lost 4 bases and J lost 3 bases; the stretch between them is 3 bases long. The sequence links TRBV6-1 to TRBJ2-5; no D gene call is confident. This receptor was identified in a human donor. The sequenced material came from thymocytes. The CDR3 region reads CASSGKETQYF. The nucleotides read TGTGCCAGCAGTGGGAAAGAGACCCAGTACTTC.